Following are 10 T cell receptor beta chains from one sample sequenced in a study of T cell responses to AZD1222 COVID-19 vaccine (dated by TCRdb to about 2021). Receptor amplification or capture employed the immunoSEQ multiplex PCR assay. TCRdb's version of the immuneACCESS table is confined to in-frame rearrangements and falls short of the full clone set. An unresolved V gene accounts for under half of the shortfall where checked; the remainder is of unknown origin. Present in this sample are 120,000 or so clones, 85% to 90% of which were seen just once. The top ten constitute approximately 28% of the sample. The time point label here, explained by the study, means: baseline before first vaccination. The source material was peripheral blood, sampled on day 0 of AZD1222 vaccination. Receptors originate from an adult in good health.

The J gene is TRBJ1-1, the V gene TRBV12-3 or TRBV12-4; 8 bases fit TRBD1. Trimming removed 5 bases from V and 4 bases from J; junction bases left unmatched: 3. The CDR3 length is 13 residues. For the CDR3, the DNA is TGTGCCAGCAGTCTTGGACAGGGCACTGAAGCTTTCTTT. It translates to CASSLGQGTEAFF.

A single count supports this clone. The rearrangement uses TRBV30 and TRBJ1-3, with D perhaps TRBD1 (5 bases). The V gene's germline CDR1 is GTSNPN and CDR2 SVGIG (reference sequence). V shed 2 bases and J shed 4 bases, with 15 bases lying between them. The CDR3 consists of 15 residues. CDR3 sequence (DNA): TGTGCCTGGAGTCCCAAGGACACGATCGGAAACACCATATATTTT. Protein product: CAWSPKDTIGNTIYF.

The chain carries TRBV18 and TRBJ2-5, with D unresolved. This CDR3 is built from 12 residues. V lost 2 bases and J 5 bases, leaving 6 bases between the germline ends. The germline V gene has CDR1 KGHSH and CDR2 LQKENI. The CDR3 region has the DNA TGTGCCAGCTCACCAGGTCCGGAGACCCAGTACTTC. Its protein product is CASSPGPETQYF.

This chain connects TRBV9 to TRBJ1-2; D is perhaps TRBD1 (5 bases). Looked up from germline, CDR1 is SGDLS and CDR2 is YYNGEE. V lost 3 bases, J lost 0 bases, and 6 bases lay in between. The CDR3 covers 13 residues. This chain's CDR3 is CASSEQANYGYTF. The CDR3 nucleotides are TGTGCCAGCAGCGAACAGGCTAACTATGGCTACACCTTC. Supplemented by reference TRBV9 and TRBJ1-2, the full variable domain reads DSGVTQTPKHLITATGQRVTLRCSPRSGDLSVYWYQQSLDQGLQFLIQYYNGEERAKGNILERFSAQQFPDLHSELNLSSLELGDSALYFCASSEQANYGYTFGSGTRLTVV.

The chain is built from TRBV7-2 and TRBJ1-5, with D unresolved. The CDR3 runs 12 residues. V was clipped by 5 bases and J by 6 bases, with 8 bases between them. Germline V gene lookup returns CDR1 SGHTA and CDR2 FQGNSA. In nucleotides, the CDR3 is TGTGCCAGCAGCCTAAATGGTCAGCCCCAGCATTTT. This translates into CASSLNGQPQHF.

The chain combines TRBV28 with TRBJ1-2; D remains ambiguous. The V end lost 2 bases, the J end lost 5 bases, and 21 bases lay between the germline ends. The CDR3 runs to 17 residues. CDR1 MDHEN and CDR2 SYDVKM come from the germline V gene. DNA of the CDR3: TGTGCCAGCAGTTTAGAGTCAGGAACTTGGGTTTTGTATGGCTACACCTTC. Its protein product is CASSLESGTWVLYGYTF.

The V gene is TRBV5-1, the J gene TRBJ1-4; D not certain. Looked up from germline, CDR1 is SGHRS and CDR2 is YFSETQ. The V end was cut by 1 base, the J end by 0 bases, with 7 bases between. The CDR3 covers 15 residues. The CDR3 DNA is TGCGCCAGCAGCTTGTCCGGGACAACTAATGAAAAACTGTTTTTT. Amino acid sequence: CASSLSGTTNEKLFF. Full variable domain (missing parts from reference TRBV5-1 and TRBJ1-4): KAGVTQTPRYLIKTRGQQVTLSCSPISGHRSVSWYQQTPGQGLQFLFEYFSETQRNKGNFPGRFSGRQFSNSRSEMNVSTLELGDSALYLCASSLSGTTNEKLFFGSGTQLSVL.

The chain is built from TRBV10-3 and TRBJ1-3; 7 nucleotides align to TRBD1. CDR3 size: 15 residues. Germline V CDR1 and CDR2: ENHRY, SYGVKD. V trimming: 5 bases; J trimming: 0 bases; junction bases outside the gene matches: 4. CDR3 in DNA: TGTGCCATCAGTCCGGGACAGATCTCTGGAAACACCATATATTTT. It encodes CAISPGQISGNTIYF.

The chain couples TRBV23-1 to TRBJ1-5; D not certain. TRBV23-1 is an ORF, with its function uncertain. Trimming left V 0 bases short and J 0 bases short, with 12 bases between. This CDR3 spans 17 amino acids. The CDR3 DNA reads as TGCGCCAGCAGTCAATCGAGGCCAGACCTTAGCAATCAGCCCCAGCATTTT. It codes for CASSQSRPDLSNQPQHF.

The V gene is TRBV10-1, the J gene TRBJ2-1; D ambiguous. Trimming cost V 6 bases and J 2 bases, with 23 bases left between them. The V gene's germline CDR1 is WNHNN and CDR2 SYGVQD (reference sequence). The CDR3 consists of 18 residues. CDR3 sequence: CASRTPGQRAVPYNEQFF. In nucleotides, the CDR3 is TGCGCCAGCAGAACTCCGGGTCAACGGGCGGTGCCCTACAATGAGCAGTTCTTC.